The entry that follows covers one TCR beta chain sequence. Antigen specificity is unknown. Some clones are missing from TCRdb's copy, which holds only in-frame ones; the method was immunoSEQ multiplex PCR. The sample includes 150,000 or so clones, 80% to 95% seen only once; the top ten take less than 0.95%. This specimen belongs to a study of T cell responses to AZD1222 COVID-19 vaccine. Whole-study findings and limits: Donors were largely white British and mainly female; clonal diversity was possibly underestimated. At 160-218 and 743-854, vaccine-associated CD4 TCRs were dominant, and they spanned spike. As reported, nearly half of all spike-specific TCRs target variant regions that are unmutated.

With 4 bases clipped from V and 9 bases from J, the junction kept 9 bases outside the gene matches. The CDR3 covers 15 residues. CDR1 is LGHDT and CDR2 is YNNKEL in the germline V gene (reference sequence). Sequenced here: peripheral blood, sampled on day 0 of MenACWY control vaccination. V is TRBV3-1 (or the pseudogene TRBV3-2) and J is TRBJ2-1; the match to TRBD2 covers 10 bases. The clonotype originates from an adult in good health. CDR3 nucleotide sequence: TGTGCCAGCAGCCCAATTACTAGCGGGAAGGCTGAGCAGTTCTTC. It codes for CASSPITSGKAEQFF.